A single sample is the source of the 4 T cell receptor beta chains below, sequenced in a study of CD4 T cells in relation to SARS-CoV-2 and coronaviruses. Antigens for these TCRs are unknown. Profiling relied on immunoSEQ multiplex PCR, and the TCRdb table lists in-frame clones only, not all of them. The data contain about 36,000 clones, under 85% of them singletons. Sequencing used memory CD4+ T cells from PBMCs, cultured in vitro. The receptors were sampled from an adult with COVID-19.

V usage is TRBV29-1 and J usage is TRBJ1-5; 12 nucleotides align to TRBD1. CDR1 and CDR2 (germline): SQVTM, ANQGSEA. The CDR3 loop spans 17 amino acids. CDR3 coding DNA: TGCACCTCGCGCGGGACAGGGGGCTTTTGCTCAAATCAGCCCCAGCATTTT. The encoded protein is CTSRGTGGFCSNQPQHF.

The J gene is TRBJ2-7, the V gene TRBV10-3; TRBD1 or TRBD2 may be the D gene (5 bases each). The germline V gene encodes CDR1 ENHRY and CDR2 SYGVKD. The length of the CDR3 is 14 residues. V lost 3 bases, J lost 5 bases, and 14 bases lay in between. CDR3 in DNA: TGTGCCATCAGTGAATCGAGGCAGGGAGACGAGCAGTACTTC. It encodes CAISESRQGDEQYF.

Only a few counts were recorded for this clone. The chain is built from TRBV18 and TRBJ1-1; no definite D call. Between the trimmed V and J ends, which lost 5 bases and 0 bases, there was a span of 13 bases. The CDR3 covers 15 residues. The germline V gene has CDR1 KGHSH and CDR2 LQKENI. CDR3 residues: CASSATFGLNTEAFF. As DNA, the CDR3 is TGTGCCAGCTCAGCGACATTCGGGCTGAACACTGAAGCTTTCTTT.

This chain joins TRBV7-2 and TRBJ2-1; 7 nucleotides agree with TRBD2. This CDR3 region has 16 residues. The V segment lost 6 bases and the J segment 1 base; nucleotides outside the gene matches: 9. Germline-derived CDR1 and CDR2 are SGHTA and FQGNSA. CDR3 sequence reads: CASSYERDISYNEQFF. The CDR3 DNA sequence: TGTGCCAGCAGTTACGAGCGGGATATTTCCTACAATGAGCAGTTCTTC.